This T cell receptor (beta chain) was retrieved from a study of blood T cells in healthy people across ages. Findings and limits, study-wide: Donors of long life had a larger count of naive CD4+ cells and greater diversity than aged donors.

With a J-beta primer mix and a sample-barcoded 5' primer, a second PCR ran 7 to 11 cycles. At least 2.5 million CDR3-containing paired-end reads were obtained per sample. Using its own MiXCR run on the 5' RACE reads, TCRdb lists one record per CDR3 protein. The table has approximately 1.5 million distinct CDR3 sequences, around 35% seen once. V gave up 3 bases and J gave up 4 bases, with 14 bases separating them. The CDR3 is made up of 15 amino acids. Staff drew roughly 10 milliliters of peripheral blood from each donor. Remarks on this clonotype: Its antigen is not known.

The receptor was derived from a woman aged 30 to 39 in good health. Material: blood. The chain employs TRBV12-3 or TRBV12-4 and TRBJ2-3, with no clear D. CDR3 sequence reads: CASSFGRARADTQYF. The CDR3 DNA reads TGTGCCAGCAGTTTCGGAAGGGCGAGAGCAGATACGCAGTATTTT.